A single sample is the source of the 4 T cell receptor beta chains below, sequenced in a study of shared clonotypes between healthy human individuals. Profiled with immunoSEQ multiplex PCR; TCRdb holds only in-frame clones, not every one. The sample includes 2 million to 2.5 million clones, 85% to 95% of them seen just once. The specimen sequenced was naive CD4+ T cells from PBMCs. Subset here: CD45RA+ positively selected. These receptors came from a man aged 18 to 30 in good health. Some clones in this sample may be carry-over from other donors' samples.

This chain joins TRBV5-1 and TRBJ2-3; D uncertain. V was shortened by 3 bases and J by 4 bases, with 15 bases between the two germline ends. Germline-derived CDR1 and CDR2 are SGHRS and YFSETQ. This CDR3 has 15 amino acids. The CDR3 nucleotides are TGCGCCAGCAGCTGGGCGACCGCGCGAGCAGATACGCAGTATTTT. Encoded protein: CASSWATARADTQYF.

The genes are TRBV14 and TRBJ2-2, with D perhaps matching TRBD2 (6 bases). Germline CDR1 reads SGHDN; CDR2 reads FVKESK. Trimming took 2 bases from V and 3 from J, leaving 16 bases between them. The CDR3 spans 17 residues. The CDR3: CASSQRYGSLDTGELFF. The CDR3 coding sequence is TGTGCCAGCAGCCAACGCTACGGGAGTCTGGACACCGGGGAGCTGTTTTTT. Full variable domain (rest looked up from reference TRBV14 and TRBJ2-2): EAGVTQFPSHSVIEKGQTVTLRCDPISGHDNLYWYRRVMGKEIKFLLHFVKESKQDESGMPNNRFLAERTGGTYSTLKVQPAELEDSGVYFCASSQRYGSLDTGELFFGEGSRLTVL.

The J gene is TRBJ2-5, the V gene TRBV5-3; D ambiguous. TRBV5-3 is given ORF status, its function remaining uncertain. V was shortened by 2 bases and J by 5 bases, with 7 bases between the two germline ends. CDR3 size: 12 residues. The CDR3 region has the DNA TGTGCCAGAAGCTTCGAGGAGGAGACCCAGTACTTC. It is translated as CARSFEEETQYF.

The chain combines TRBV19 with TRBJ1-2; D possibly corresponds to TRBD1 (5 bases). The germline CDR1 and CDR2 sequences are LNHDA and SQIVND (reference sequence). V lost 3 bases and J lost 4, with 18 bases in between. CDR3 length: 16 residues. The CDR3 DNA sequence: TGTGCCAGTAGTATTAGGTTCCCGGGGCTGCGCTATGGCTACACCTTC. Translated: CASSIRFPGLRYGYTF.